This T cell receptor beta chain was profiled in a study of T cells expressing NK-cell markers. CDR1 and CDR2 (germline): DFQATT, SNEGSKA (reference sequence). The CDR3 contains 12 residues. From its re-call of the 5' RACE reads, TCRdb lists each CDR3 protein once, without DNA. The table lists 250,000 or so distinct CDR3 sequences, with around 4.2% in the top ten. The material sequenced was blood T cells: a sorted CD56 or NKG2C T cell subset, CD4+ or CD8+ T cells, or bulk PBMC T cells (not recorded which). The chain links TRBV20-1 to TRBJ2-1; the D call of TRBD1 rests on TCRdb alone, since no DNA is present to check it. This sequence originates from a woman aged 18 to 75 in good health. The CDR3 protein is CSASPRVVEQFF.